Sequencing of this T cell receptor beta chain was carried out in a study of neurological immune-mediated disorders. Study-level results: No clinical or MRI feature was associated with the multiple sclerosis repertoire cluster.

Unmatched junction bases numbered 0, after V lost 8 bases and J lost 5 bases. Germline V gene sequence: CDR1 MDHEN, CDR2 SYDVKM. This CDR3 region has 11 residues. The cDNA was generated through 5'RACE incorporating 10-nucleotide random UMIs. Every sequencing run generated in excess of 170 million TCR-beta sequences. These sequences covered 15-18 subjects. TCRdb redid the calling of the 5' RACE reads with MiXCR, one entry per CDR3 protein. Of around 30,000 distinct CDR3 sequences listed, around 2.5% are singletons. At least ten counts were recorded for this clonotype. No antigen is known for it. This clonotype was obtained from a woman between 50 and 59 years old with multiple sclerosis. The sequenced material came from PBMCs. The chain joins TRBV28 to TRBJ2-7, with TRBD1 matching over 10 bases. The CDR3 nucleotides read TGTGCCAGCGGACAGGGGGACGAGCAGTACTTC. It translates to CASGQGDEQYF.